This T cell receptor (beta chain) was identified in a study of T cells in Graves' hyperthyroidism and ophthalmopathy. Findings and caveats of the study: Most expanded thyroid clonotypes above 0.001 recurred in blood.

This clonotype was seen repeatedly, ten times or more. The target antigen is unknown. From RNA transcripts, TCR beta CDR3 regions were amplified. First-round RT-PCR of the TCR CDR3 relied on the HTBI primer set. TCRdb called the multiplex PCR reads again in MiXCR, with one record for every CDR3 protein. The table shows more than 300,000 distinct CDR3 sequences, with about 15% occurring only once. CDR3 length: 14 amino acids. Germline V gene data show CDR1 as MNHEY and CDR2 as SMNVEV (reference sequence). The V end was cut by 3 bases, the J end by 3 bases, with 12 bases between. The receptor was derived from a woman aged 30 to 39 with Graves' ophthalmopathy. The chain has TRBV27 and TRBJ2-7; tentatively, D is TRBD2 (7 bases). The sequencing input was blood. CDR3 region: CASSLQGTIYEQYF. The DNA for the CDR3 is TGTGCCAGCAGTTTGCAGGGGACTATCTACGAGCAGTACTTC.